This entry lists 2 T cell receptor beta chains sequenced from one sample in a study of OX40 agonist ivuxolimab in advanced cancers. Sequencing was performed with immunoSEQ multiplex PCR; in TCRdb, only in-frame clones are kept and a portion is missing. Here the sample spans under 85,000 clones, less than 85% being singletons. The sample consisted of CD4+ or CD8+ T cells sorted from blood, taken in a trial of the OX40 agonist ivuxolimab. These TCRs come from an adult with an advanced solid tumor such as melanoma, head and neck, liver or kidney cancer.

This rearrangement joins TRBV7-9 to TRBJ2-1; TRBD2 aligns across 15 bases. Germline CDR1 reads SEHNR; CDR2 reads FQNEAQ (reference sequence). Trimming removed 5 bases from V and 15 bases from J; junction bases left unmatched: 5. The CDR3 sequence is 13 residues long. As DNA, the CDR3 is TGTGCCAGCAGCGGACTAGCGGGAGGGCCCCCGTTCTTC. It codes for CASSGLAGGPPFF. Filled out from reference TRBV7-9 and TRBJ2-1, the complete variable domain reads DTGVSQNPRHKITKRGQNVTFRCDPISEHNRLYWYRQTLGQGPEFLTYFQNEAQLEKSRLLSDRFSAERPKGSFSTLEIQRTEQGDSAMYLCASSGLAGGPPFFGPGTRLTVL.

The chain carries TRBV7-2 and TRBJ2-3, with D perhaps TRBD2 (5 bases). This CDR3 is built from 15 residues. The germline V and J ends were trimmed by 4 bases and 2 bases, with 13 bases remaining between them. Per germline, CDR1 SGHTA and CDR2 FQGNSA. This chain's CDR3 is CASSSRVSATDTQYF. The CDR3 nucleotides read TGTGCCAGCAGCTCCCGTGTTAGCGCCACAGATACGCAGTATTTT.